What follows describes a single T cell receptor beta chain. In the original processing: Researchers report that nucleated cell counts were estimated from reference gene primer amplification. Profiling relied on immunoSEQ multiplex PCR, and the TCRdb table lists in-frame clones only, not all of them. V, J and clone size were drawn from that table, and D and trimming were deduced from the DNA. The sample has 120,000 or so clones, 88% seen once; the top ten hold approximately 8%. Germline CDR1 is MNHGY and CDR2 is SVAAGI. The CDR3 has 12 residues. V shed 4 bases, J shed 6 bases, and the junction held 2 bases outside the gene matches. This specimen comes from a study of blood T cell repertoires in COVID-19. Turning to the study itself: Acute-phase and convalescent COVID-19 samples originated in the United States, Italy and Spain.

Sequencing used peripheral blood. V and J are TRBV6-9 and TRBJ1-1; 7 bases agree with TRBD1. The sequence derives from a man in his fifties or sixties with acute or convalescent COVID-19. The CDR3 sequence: CASSSGGPEAFF. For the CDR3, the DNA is TGTGCCAGCAGTTCAGGGGGACCTGAAGCTTTCTTT.